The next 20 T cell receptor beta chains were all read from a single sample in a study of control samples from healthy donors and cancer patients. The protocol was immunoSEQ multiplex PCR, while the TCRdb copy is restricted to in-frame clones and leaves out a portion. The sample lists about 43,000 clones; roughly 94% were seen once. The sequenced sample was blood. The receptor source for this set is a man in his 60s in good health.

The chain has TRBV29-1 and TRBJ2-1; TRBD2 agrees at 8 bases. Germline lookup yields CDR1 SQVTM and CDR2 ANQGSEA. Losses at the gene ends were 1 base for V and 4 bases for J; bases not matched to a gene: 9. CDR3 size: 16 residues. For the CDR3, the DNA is TGCAGCGTTGAAGTCCTAGCGGGTCGGTCGTACAATGAGCAGTTCTTC. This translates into CSVEVLAGRSYNEQFF.

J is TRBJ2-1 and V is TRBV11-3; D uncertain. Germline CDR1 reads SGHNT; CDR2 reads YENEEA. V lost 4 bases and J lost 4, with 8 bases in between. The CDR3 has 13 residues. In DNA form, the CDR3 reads TGTGCCAGCAGCTCGGAGACGTACAATGAGCAGTTCTTC. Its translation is CASSSETYNEQFF.

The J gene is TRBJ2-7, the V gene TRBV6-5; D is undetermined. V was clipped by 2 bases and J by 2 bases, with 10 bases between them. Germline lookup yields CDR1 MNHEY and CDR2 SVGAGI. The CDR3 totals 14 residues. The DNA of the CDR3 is TGTGCCAGCAGTTACGGCGCTGGAACCTACGAGCAGTACTTC. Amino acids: CASSYGAGTYEQYF.

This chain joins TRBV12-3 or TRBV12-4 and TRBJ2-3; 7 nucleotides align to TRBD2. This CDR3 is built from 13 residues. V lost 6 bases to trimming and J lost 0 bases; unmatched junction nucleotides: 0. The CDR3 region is CASRAGSTDTQYF. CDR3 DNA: TGTGCCAGCAGAGCGGGGAGCACAGATACGCAGTATTTT.

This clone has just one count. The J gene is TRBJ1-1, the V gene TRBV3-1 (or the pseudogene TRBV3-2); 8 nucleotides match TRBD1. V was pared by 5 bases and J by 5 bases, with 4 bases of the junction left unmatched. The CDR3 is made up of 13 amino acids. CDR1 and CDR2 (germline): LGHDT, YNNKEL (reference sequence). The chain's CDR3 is CASSYDRGTEAFF. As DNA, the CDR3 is TGTGCCAGCAGCTACGACAGGGGAACTGAAGCTTTCTTT.

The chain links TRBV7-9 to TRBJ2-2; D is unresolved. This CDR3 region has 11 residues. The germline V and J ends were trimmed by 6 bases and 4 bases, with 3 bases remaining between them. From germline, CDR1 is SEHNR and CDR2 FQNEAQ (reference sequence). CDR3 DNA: TGTGCCAGCAGAGCCACCGGGGAGCTGTTTTTT. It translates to CASRATGELFF.

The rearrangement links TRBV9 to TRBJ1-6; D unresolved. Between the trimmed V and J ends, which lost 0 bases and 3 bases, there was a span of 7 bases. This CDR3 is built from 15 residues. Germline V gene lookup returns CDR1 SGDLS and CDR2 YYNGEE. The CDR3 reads CASSVEVGYNSPLHF. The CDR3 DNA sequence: TGTGCCAGCAGCGTAGAAGTGGGCTATAATTCACCCCTCCACTTT.

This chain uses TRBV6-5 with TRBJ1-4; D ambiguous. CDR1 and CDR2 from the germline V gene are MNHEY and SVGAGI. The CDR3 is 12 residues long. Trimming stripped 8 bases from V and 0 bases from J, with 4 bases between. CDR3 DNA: TGTGCCAGCGGAGCAACTAATGAAAAACTGTTTTTT. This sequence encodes CASGATNEKLFF.

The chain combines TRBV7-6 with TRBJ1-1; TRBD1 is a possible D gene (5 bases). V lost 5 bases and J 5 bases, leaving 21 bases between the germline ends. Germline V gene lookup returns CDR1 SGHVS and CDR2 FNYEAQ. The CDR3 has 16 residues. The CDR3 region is CASSLSAAGKRTEAFF. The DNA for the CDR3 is TGTGCCAGCAGCCTCTCGGCGGCAGGGAAGAGGACTGAAGCTTTCTTT.

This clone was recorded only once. Here the CDR3 reads CASSISQGPDTQYF. CDR3 coding DNA: TGTGCCAGTAGTATTAGTCAGGGGCCAGATACGCAGTATTTT. The chain is built from TRBV19 and TRBJ2-3, with D possibly being TRBD1 (6 bases). The CDR3 has 14 amino acids. In germline, CDR1 is LNHDA, CDR2 SQIVND (reference sequence). Trimming left V 3 bases short and J 4 bases short, with 11 bases between.

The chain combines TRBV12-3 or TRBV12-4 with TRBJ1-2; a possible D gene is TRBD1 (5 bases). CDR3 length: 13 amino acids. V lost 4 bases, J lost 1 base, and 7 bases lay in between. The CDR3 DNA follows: TGTGCCAGCAGTTGGGACGGTAACTATGGCTACACCTTC. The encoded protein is CASSWDGNYGYTF.

DNA for the CDR3: TGTGCCAGCAGTTTATGGCAGGGGGCTCTCAATTCACCCCTCCACTTT. Translating gives CASSLWQGALNSPLHF. The genes are TRBV28 and TRBJ1-6, with TRBD1 identical over 8 bases. Germline loops: CDR1 MDHEN, CDR2 SYDVKM. CDR3 length: 16 residues. Germline trimming cut 0 bases from V and 7 bases from J; bases unmatched to any gene: 5.

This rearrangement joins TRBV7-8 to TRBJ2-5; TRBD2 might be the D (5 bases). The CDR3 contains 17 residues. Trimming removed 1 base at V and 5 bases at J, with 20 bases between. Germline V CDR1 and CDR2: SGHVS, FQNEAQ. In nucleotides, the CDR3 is TGTGCCAGCAGCTTAGGAATGGGGTTTGGGAGCCAGGAGACCCAGTACTTC. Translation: CASSLGMGFGSQETQYF.

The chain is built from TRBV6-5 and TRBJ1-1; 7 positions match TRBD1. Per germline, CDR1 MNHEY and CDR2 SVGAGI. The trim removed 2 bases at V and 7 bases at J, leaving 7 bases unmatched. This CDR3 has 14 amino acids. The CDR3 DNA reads TGTGCCAGCAGTTACGGGGCAGGGGGTAATGAAGCTTTCTTT. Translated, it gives CASSYGAGGNEAFF.

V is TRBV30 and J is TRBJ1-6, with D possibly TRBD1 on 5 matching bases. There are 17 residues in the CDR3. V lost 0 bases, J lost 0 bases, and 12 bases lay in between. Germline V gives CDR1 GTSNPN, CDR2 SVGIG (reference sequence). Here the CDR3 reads CAWSVPGARSYNSPLHF. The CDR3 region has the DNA TGTGCCTGGAGTGTACCCGGGGCTCGCTCCTATAATTCACCCCTCCACTTT.

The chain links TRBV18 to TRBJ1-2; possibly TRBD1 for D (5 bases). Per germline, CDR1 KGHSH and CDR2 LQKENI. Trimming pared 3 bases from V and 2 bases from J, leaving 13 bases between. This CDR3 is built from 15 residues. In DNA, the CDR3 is TGTGCCAGCTCACCTATCGGGGGAGCCAACTATGGCTACACCTTC. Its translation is CASSPIGGANYGYTF. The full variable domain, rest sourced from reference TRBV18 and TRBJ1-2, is NAGVMQNPRHLVRRRGQEARLRCSPMKGHSHVYWYRQLPEEGLKFMVYLQKENIIDESGMPKERFSAEFPKEGPSILRIQQVVRGDSAAYFCASSPIGGANYGYTFGSGTRLTVV.

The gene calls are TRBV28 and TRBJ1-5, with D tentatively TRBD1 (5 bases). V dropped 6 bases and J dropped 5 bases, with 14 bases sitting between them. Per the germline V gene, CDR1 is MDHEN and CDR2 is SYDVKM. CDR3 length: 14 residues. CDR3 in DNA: TGTGCCAGCAGCCAAAACCAGGGTTATCAGCCCCAGCATTTT. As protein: CASSQNQGYQPQHF.

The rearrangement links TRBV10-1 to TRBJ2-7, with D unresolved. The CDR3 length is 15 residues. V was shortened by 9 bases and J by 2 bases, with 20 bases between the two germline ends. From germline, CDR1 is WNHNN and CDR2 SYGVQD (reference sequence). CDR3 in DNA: TGCGCCAGTTTGAACGTGGGGTTGCTAGCCTACGAGCAGTACTTC. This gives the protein CASLNVGLLAYEQYF.

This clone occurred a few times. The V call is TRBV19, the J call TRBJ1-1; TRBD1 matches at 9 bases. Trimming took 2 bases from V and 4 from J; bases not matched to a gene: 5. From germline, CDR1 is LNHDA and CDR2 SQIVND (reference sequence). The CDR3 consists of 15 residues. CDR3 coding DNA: TGTGCCAGTAGTATATTACAGGGGGCTCGCACTGAAGCTTTCTTT. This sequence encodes CASSILQGARTEAFF. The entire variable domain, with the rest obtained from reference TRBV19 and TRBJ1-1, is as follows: DGGITQSPKYLFRKEGQNVTLSCEQNLNHDAMYWYRQDPGQGLRLIYYSQIVNDFQKGDIAEGYSVSREKKESFPLTVTSAQKNPTAFYLCASSILQGARTEAFFGQGTRLTVV.

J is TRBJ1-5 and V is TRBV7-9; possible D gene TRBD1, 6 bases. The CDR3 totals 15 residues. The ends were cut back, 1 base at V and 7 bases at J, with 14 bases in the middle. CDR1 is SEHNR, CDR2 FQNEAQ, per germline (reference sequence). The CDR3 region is CASSLEGGGGQPQHF. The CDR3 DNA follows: TGTGCCAGCAGCTTAGAAGGCGGGGGCGGGCAGCCCCAGCATTTT. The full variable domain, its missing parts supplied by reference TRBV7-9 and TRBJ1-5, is DTGVSQNPRHKITKRGQNVTFRCDPISEHNRLYWYRQTLGQGPEFLTYFQNEAQLEKSRLLSDRFSAERPKGSFSTLEIQRTEQGDSAMYLCASSLEGGGGQPQHFGDGTRLSIL.